Listed here is a single T cell receptor beta chain. Its specific antigen is unknown. No base quality values were provided; no much bigger clone lies one nucleotide off. The CDR3 holds 14 amino acids from the cysteine to the phenylalanine. Of all the DNA, just the CDR3 is kept, 42 bases in frame from base 1. Relative to germline, V is 8 bases shorter and J is 0 bases shorter, with 15 bases between their ends. Taken from the germline V gene, the CDR1 and CDR2 loops are SQVTM and ANQGSEA. The library was built by means of the immunoSEQ multiplex PCR assay. A mixture of 60 forward primers for TCR Vbeta segments and 13 reverse primers for TCR Jbeta segments was used in the multiplex PCR. A multiplex PCR assay on genomic DNA amplified the CDR3 region of rearranged TCR beta genes. The amplified TCR beta libraries were sequenced on the Illumina HiSeq System as 87-base-pair reads. Regarding the original processing steps: Across the 670 or so repertoires, a later analysis counted 80 million or so unique TCR beta chains, roughly 11 million of which were shared by at least two donors. Raw reads were error-corrected and collapsed into unique sequences with a nearest-neighbor algorithm that merged closely related sequences to remove PCR and sequencing errors. CDR3 sequences were aligned to IMGT reference sequences to assign V, D and J gene segments. For a sequence to be retained, a match of at least six nucleotides to both a V gene segment and a J gene segment was required. Rearrangements were called productive when the CDR3 lacked stop codons and stayed in frame with V and J; all others were non-productive. Following IMGT convention, CDR3 was defined as the stretch from the second conserved V-encoded cysteine to the conserved J-encoded phenylalanine. The earlier analysis of about 570 of the donors excluded any sequence lacking an unambiguous match to a single V gene segment. In an earlier analysis of almost 600 of the donors, a V segment was called functional when productive rearrangements were above 56.7%, and segregating when the standard deviation between donors exceeded 5%. A statistical classification framework was built for diagnosing cytomegalovirus status from the catalog of TCR beta chain sequences. V and J gene assignment, in a later analysis, came from comparing TCR nucleotide sequences with IMGT/GENE-DB human TR gene sequences. The TCRdist pipeline was used in a later analysis to assign CDR3 sequences and most-parsimonious VDJ recombination scenarios. In a later analysis, each TCR beta chain was defined by its CDR3 amino acid sequence together with its V-gene family, and reads without a unique V-gene family were excluded. To address suspected cross-contamination and a sequencing artifact, a later analysis removed roughly 580 highly shared, low-generation-probability nucleotide sequences. In a later analysis, a clonal expansion index was calculated for each public chain from normalized within-repertoire ranks of inferred template counts. In a later analysis, generation probabilities were computed with a VDJ recombination model fitted to out-of-frame rearrangements, and the resulting probabilities were checked against IGoR. Hypergeometric tests were used in a later analysis to score TCR-TCR, TCR-HLA and TCR-CMV co-occurrence, with a repertoire-size bias correction applied to the TCR pairs. A later analysis estimated false discovery rates by permuting HLA or CMV assignments 20 times. In a later analysis, co-occurring TCRs were grouped using DBSCAN, with TCRdist sequence similarity added in when clustering inside HLA-allele-positive subsets. Repertoires with fewer than 30,000 or more than 120,000 public chains, plus five repertoires with anomalous nucleotide sharing, were excluded from co-occurrence clustering. This immuneACCESS table, as held by TCRdb, lists in-frame sequences with V and J called but not all clones. Of the missing ones, under half trace to an unresolved V gene in checked studies; the others have no known cause. V and J calls and clone size are as listed in that table; D and trimming were resolved from the DNA. This sample comprises some 190,000 clones, 70% to 75% of them detected only once. Less than 4% of the sample lies in the top ten.

This sample is drawn from a study of cytomegalovirus exposure and HLA in healthy donors (dated by TCRdb to the late 2010s). Regarding the study in general: An earlier analysis of 587 of the donors reported 276 Gb of sequence data and around 120 million unique TCR beta sequences obtained from roughly 180 million T cells. An early release that covered approximately 600 HLA-typed donors contained around 330 gigabases of sequencing data and 80 million or so unique TCR sequences. Of the 300 to 450 genotyped donors, 65% to 90% were placed in the genetic ancestry cluster associated with self-reported Caucasian donors. The aim of the study was to test whether cataloging public T cell receptors could identify signatures of past pathogen exposure. The T cell repertoires of 666 subjects were profiled by immunosequencing and related to cytomegalovirus serostatus. Along with the approximately 700-subject first cohort, a separate validation cohort of approximately 110 different subjects was used. High-throughput TCR immunosequencing, statistical association of individual TCRs with disease status, and machine learning were combined to predict cytomegalovirus infection status. To study patterns of TCR occurrence, a later analysis re-analyzed previously published TCR beta repertoires from several hundred donors and added high-resolution HLA genotyping. In the later analysis, no new phenotypic data were used to find candidate immune exposures; instead, reliance was placed on TCR beta sequences and their occurrence across donors. In an earlier analysis of 550 to 700 of the donors, high-throughput TCR beta sequencing was used to judge whether each TCR beta V gene segment behaved as functional or pseudogenic. Donor age, sex, ethnicity and CMV serostatus were compiled together with the repertoire data. A later genetic analysis used genome-wide SNP genotypes for about 65% of the roughly 670 donors, treating that subset as a discovery cohort. All discovery cohort repertoires had been generated using a single sequencing platform. Both class I and class II loci were covered by HLA typing, at four-digit resolution. The number of donors typed differed by locus, with 629-630 for A, B, C, DRB1 and DQB1, over 500 for DQA1, over 600 for DPA1, and 472 for DPB1. A handful of DR-DQ haplotypes were handled as single units for association and clustering because linkage in the cohort was strong. Across approximately 400 genotyped donors of the cohort, an average of approximately 240,000 unique TCR beta nucleotide sequences per donor were sequenced, and about a sixth of those sequences were non-productive. Here is what the overall study found, with its caveats: In this cohort, only TCR beta chains were sequenced, and detectable features were limited by the absence of alpha or paired-chain data. In both the original and validation cohorts, the classifier was reported to diagnose cytomegalovirus status with high specificity and sensitivity. In a later analysis, several top co-occurrence clusters were reported to appear linked to parvovirus B19, influenza, CMV and Epstein-Barr virus. When HLA alleles, especially DR and DQ, strongly co-occurred, attributing TCR associations to individual alleles was difficult. Compared with equally common non-associated chains, HLA-associated TCR beta chains in a later analysis were more clonally expanded and had lower generation probabilities. In vitro tests confirmed that a few of the cytomegalovirus-associated TCR beta chains recognize cytomegalovirus antigens. Correlated functional status among segregating V segments might be attributable to linkage disequilibrium, but an unknown experimental factor could not be ruled out. Around 16 rarely observed V segments, including chromosome 9 orphons, were excluded from the earlier analysis of almost 600 of the donors because counts were too low. The presence/absence analyses assumed that sequencing depth was roughly uniform across donors, and that assumption may not be true. A later analysis associated around 16,000 TCR beta sequences with specific HLA alleles at a false discovery rate of 0.05. The only immune exposure information available for the cohort was CMV serostatus. Because HLA typing was unavailable for some donors at each locus, only the typed subset was used in association tests. Some IMGT-functional V segments, including TRBV6-2 and TRBV6-3, could not be distinguished by the 87-base-pair reads and were therefore excluded. Across donors, most TCR sequences were observed very rarely, whereas some public TCRs were present in many individuals. An association between a missense DCLRE1C variant and V-gene and J-gene trimming of TCR beta chains was found in a later genetic analysis and replicated in an independent cohort. In a later analysis, the rate of TCR association differed among HLA loci, with DRB1 alleles having the most associated TCRs and HLA-C alleles having the fewest. The authors suggested that the approach could potentially be extended to other disease states and immunological phenotypes. A total of 164 TCR beta chains were listed by the study as associated with cytomegalovirus. An earlier analysis of around 600 of the donors showed that most TCR beta V segments appeared in productive rearrangements either about 90% or about 30% of the time, which broadly matched IMGT annotations. A cluster of highly shared sequence variants was judged likely to be a technical artifact of the sequencing pipeline. According to a later analysis, most CMV-associated TCR beta chains appeared to be HLA-restricted, and the HLA associations seemed to be driven largely by CMV exposure. A later genetic analysis reported fewer N-insertions in productive TCRs among donors in an Asian-associated ancestry cluster than the roughly 620-donor mean. A further reported finding was that TCR beta sequences accurately predicted the HLA-A and HLA-B alleles for most subjects in the first cohort.

The cohort comprised more than 550 healthy bone marrow donors. Cohort members were all nominally healthy when sampled, although unrecorded immune exposures were likely present. The donor tested CMV seropositive and was one of the 289 seropositive cohort members. Each donor provided a peripheral blood sample, and peripheral blood mononuclear cells were used for TCR beta sequencing. Genomic DNA extraction from the blood cell samples was performed with the Qiagen DNeasy Blood Extraction Kit. This receptor was identified in a woman under 40 in good health and CMV-seropositive. The chain links TRBV29-1 with TRBJ2-3; no confident D gene assignment can be made. The sequenced sample was PBMCs. The CDR3 loop reads CSPRALISTDTQYF. The nucleotides read TGCAGCCCCCGAGCCCTTATTAGCACAGATACGCAGTATTTT.